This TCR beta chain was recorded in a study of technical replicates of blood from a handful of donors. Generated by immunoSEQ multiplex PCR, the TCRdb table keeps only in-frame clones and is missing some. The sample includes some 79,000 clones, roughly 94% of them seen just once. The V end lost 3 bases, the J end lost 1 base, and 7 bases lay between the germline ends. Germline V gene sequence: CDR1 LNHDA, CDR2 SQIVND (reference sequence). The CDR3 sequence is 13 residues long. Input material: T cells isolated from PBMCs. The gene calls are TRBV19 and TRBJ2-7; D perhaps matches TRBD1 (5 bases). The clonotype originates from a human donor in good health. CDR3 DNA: TGTGCCAGTAGTATGGCAGGGTCCTACGAGCAGTACTTC. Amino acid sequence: CASSMAGSYEQYF.